The text below deals with one TCR beta chain. The data were taken from a study of blood T cell repertoires in COVID-19. Whole-study context: COVID-19 samples, acute and convalescent, were from the United States, Italy and Spain. Sources were T cells, B-cell-depleted T cells, or PBMCs; the material itself was cDNA or gDNA.

Per the original data handling: Estimated nucleated cell counts came from reference gene primer amplification. Measured with immunoSEQ multiplex PCR; TCRdb has only the in-frame clones, and not every one. The D gene and trimming were derived from the DNA, and the V and J assignments and clone size from that table. This table holds a few hundred thousand clones, approximately 88% found once. J gave up 1 base and V 1 base, and 2 bases lay outside the gene matches. The CDR3 runs 16 residues. In germline, CDR1 is SEHNR, CDR2 FQNEAQ (reference sequence). Sequenced input: peripheral blood. This clonotype originated in a man aged 18 to 30 who had recovered from COVID-19. The chain uses TRBV7-9 and TRBJ2-7; 12 bases line up with TRBD2. CDR3 protein: CASSLVGLAGSYEQYF. CDR3 nucleotide sequence: TGTGCCAGCAGCTTAGTTGGACTAGCGGGGTCCTACGAGCAGTACTTC.